Presented here are 28 T cell receptor beta chains from one specimen sequenced in a study of T cells in Graves' hyperthyroidism and ophthalmopathy. What was amplified from RNA transcripts were TCR beta CDR3 regions. The primer set for the first-round RT-PCR of the TCR CDR3 was HTBI. TCRdb recomputed calls from the multiplex PCR reads with MiXCR, one row per CDR3 protein. Here the sample spans roughly 700,000 distinct CDR3 sequences, around 15% being singletons. Sequences were obtained from blood. The receptors were sampled from a woman aged 18-35 years with Graves' hyperthyroidism.

This clonotype was seen many times. This chain joins TRBV12-3 or TRBV12-4 and TRBJ2-7; 7 bases are shared with TRBD2. J lost 6 bases, V lost 3 bases, and 11 bases had no gene match. The CDR3 has 15 amino acids. CDR3 sequence (DNA): TGTGCCAGCAGTTTTTGGGCTAGCGGTCAGGGCGAGCAGTACTTC. Translating it yields CASSFWASGQGEQYF.

This clonotype was seen at least ten times. The chain links TRBV3-1 to TRBJ2-7; 8 bases fit TRBD1. V trimming: 5 bases; J trimming: 4 bases; junction bases outside the gene matches: 22. The CDR3 is made up of 19 amino acids. Germline V gene data show CDR1 as LGHDT and CDR2 as YNNKEL (reference sequence). DNA for the CDR3: TGTGCCAGCAGCGAAGGGACAGGCCCGTGGAGCAAGGAATTTTACGAGCAGTACTTC. It specifies CASSEGTGPWSKEFYEQYF.

This clonotype was counted at least ten times. V is TRBV7-9 and J is TRBJ2-7; TRBD2 might be the D (7 bases). Germline-derived CDR1 and CDR2 are SEHNR and FQNEAQ (reference sequence). The CDR3 runs 15 residues. The V and J ends lost 5 bases and 3 bases respectively, with 17 bases between them. As DNA, the CDR3 is TGTGCCAGCAGCACACAGGGAGCGGGAAACTACGAGCAGTACTTC. Protein sequence: CASSTQGAGNYEQYF.

The sample holds a few counts of this clonotype. The chain is built from TRBV7-9 and TRBJ2-3, with D tentatively TRBD1 (5 bases). Between the trimmed V and J ends, which lost 2 bases and 1 base, there was a span of 10 bases. Germline-derived CDR1 and CDR2 are SEHNR and FQNEAQ (reference sequence). The CDR3 covers 15 residues. CDR3 sequence (DNA): TGTGCCAGCAGCTTACTACAGGAACGCACAGATACGCAGTATTTT. Protein product: CASSLLQERTDTQYF.

The V call is TRBV10-1, the J call TRBJ2-1; D unclear. The germline CDR1 and CDR2 sequences are WNHNN and SYGVQD (reference sequence). Trimming pared 0 bases from V and 7 bases from J, leaving 7 bases between. This CDR3 has 13 residues. CDR3 sequence: CASSESRVNEQFF. For the CDR3, the DNA is TGCGCCAGCAGTGAGTCCCGTGTAAATGAGCAGTTCTTC.

The V call is TRBV11-2, the J call TRBJ2-1; 11 bases align to TRBD1. The CDR3 spans 17 residues. V lost 4 bases and J lost 2; bases outside the gene matches: 7. Per germline, CDR1 SGHAT and CDR2 FQNNGV. The CDR3 region is CASSYHPGQGAYNEQFF. CDR3 coding DNA: TGTGCCAGCAGCTACCATCCGGGACAGGGGGCCTACAATGAGCAGTTCTTC. Filled out from reference TRBV11-2 and TRBJ2-1, the complete variable domain reads EAGVAQSPRYKIIEKRQSVAFWCNPISGHATLYWYQQILGQGPKLLIQFQNNGVVDDSQLPKDRFSAERLKGVDSTLKIQPAKLEDSAVYLCASSYHPGQGAYNEQFFGPGTRLTVL.

This clonotype was seen ten or more times. The chain couples TRBV11-2 to TRBJ1-4; 7 bases align to TRBD1. This CDR3 is 14 amino acids long. Germline trimming cut 7 bases from V and 4 bases from J; bases unmatched to any gene: 6. From germline, CDR1 is SGHAT and CDR2 FQNNGV. The CDR3 DNA reads TGTGCCAGCACCAACAGGGGTCTTAATGAAAAACTGTTTTTT. Translated: CASTNRGLNEKLFF.

This clonotype was seen ten or more times. This chain links TRBV20-1 with TRBJ2-1; 8 bases fit TRBD2. V lost 7 bases and J lost 2; bases outside the gene matches: 10. The germline gives CDR1 DFQATT, CDR2 SNEGSKA (reference sequence). The CDR3 totals 15 residues. The CDR3 here is CSGIKVAGPYNEQFF. The CDR3 nucleotides read TGCAGTGGAATTAAGGTAGCGGGACCCTACAATGAGCAGTTCTTC.

The V gene is TRBV24-1, the J gene TRBJ2-2; D ambiguous. Between the trimmed V and J ends, which lost 5 bases and 3 bases, there was a span of 9 bases. This CDR3 comprises 14 residues. Germline CDR1 and CDR2: KGHDR and SFDVKD. The CDR3 DNA is TGTGCCACCAGTGGTCAGACACACACCGGGGAGCTGTTTTTT. Translated: CATSGQTHTGELFF.

J is TRBJ2-7 and V is TRBV19, with 7 bases that match TRBD1. The CDR3 runs to 14 residues. With V trimmed by 3 bases and J by 3 bases, 5 bases remained unmatched. Germline V gene data show CDR1 as LNHDA and CDR2 as SQIVND (reference sequence). The CDR3 spells CASSIEAGGYEQYF. CDR3 bases: TGTGCCAGTAGTATCGAGGCAGGGGGCTACGAGCAGTACTTC.

This clonotype showed up just a few times. The chain combines TRBV7-7 with TRBJ2-1; 9 bases align to TRBD1. The CDR3 extends over 15 amino acids. With 3 bases clipped from V and 10 bases from J, the junction kept 10 bases outside the gene matches. Per germline, CDR1 SSHAT and CDR2 FNYEAQ (reference sequence). The DNA of the CDR3 is TGTGCCAGCAGCTTTTCTCACGGGACAGGGTACGAGCAGTTCTTC. Amino acid sequence: CASSFSHGTGYEQFF.

This clonotype was observed at least ten times. The V call is TRBV27, the J call TRBJ1-1, with D hard to call. The V end was cut by 3 bases, the J end by 1 base, with 9 bases between. Germline CDR1 is MNHEY and CDR2 is SMNVEV (reference sequence). The CDR3 totals 14 residues. CDR3 amino acids: CASSLRPTNTEAFF. CDR3 sequence (DNA): TGTGCCAGCAGTTTGAGGCCTACGAACACTGAAGCTTTCTTT.

Ten or more counts support this clonotype. The CDR3 loop is CASSSQTGLASYEQYF. CDR3 nucleotides: TGTGCCAGCAGTTCACAAACGGGACTAGCGTCCTACGAGCAGTACTTC. The chain uses TRBV28 and TRBJ2-7, with 10 positions matching TRBD2. The CDR3 spans 16 residues. V was clipped by 4 bases and J by 1 base; unmatched bases: 7. The germline V gene encodes CDR1 MDHEN and CDR2 SYDVKM. The whole variable domain, filled in from reference TRBV28 and TRBJ2-7, reads DVKVTQSSRYLVKRTGEKVFLECVQDMDHENMFWYRQDPGLGLRLIYFSYDVKMKEKGDIPEGYSVSREKKERFSLILESASTNQTSMYLCASSSQTGLASYEQYFGPGTRLTVT.

This clonotype was counted ten times or more. The chain links TRBV29-1 to TRBJ2-1; TRBD2 matches at 7 bases. V shed 4 bases, J shed 6 bases, and the junction held 9 bases outside the gene matches. The CDR3 has 14 amino acids. Germline V gives CDR1 SQVTM, CDR2 ANQGSEA. This CDR3 reads CSVVGRAGINEQFF. CDR3 coding DNA: TGCAGCGTTGTAGGGCGAGCGGGGATCAATGAGCAGTTCTTC.

This clonotype showed up many times. The chain employs TRBV27 and TRBJ1-2; D gene uncertain. The germline CDR1 and CDR2 sequences are MNHEY and SMNVEV (reference sequence). The CDR3 totals 13 residues. V lost 5 bases, J lost 6 bases, and 13 bases lay in between. CDR3 in amino acids: CASSSTEYHGYTF. The CDR3 coding sequence is TGTGCCAGCAGTAGCACAGAGTATCATGGCTACACCTTC.

With respect to this clonotype: This may arise from a read error, as a much more abundant clone is one base away. The rearrangement uses TRBV20-1 and TRBJ2-1; TRBD2 is a possible D gene (5 bases). V was shortened by 0 bases and J by 10 bases, with 19 bases between the two germline ends. CDR1 and CDR2 from the germline V gene are DFQATT and SNEGSKA (reference sequence). The CDR3 is 15 residues long. The CDR3 DNA sequence: TGCAGTGCTAGAGACCCCCTAGCCGATTTTCTCGAGCAGTTCTTC. It is translated as CSARDPLADFLEQFF.

This chain joins TRBV7-9 and TRBJ2-1, with D possibly TRBD1 on 5 matching bases. CDR3 length: 14 amino acids. In germline, CDR1 is SEHNR, CDR2 FQNEAQ (reference sequence). V dropped 3 bases and J dropped 5 bases, with 11 bases sitting between them. CDR3 protein: CASSLVDKHNEQFF. The CDR3 DNA sequence: TGTGCCAGCAGCTTGGTGGACAAGCACAATGAGCAGTTCTTC.

There are a few counts of this clonotype. The V and J genes are TRBV20-1 and TRBJ2-7, with a possible D match to TRBD2 (5 bases). Germline assignment: CDR1 DFQATT and CDR2 SNEGSKA (reference sequence). CDR3 length equals 13 residues. Trimming shortened V by 5 bases and J by 2 bases, and 13 bases separated the two germline ends. The CDR3 is CSAARGSTYEQYF. CDR3 DNA sequence: TGCAGTGCTGCCCGGGGTTCAACCTACGAGCAGTACTTC.

This clonotype was seen ten or more times. This chain connects TRBV2 to TRBJ1-1; D unclear. The CDR3 consists of 12 residues. Germline V gives CDR1 SNHLY, CDR2 FYNNEI. The V and J ends lost 5 bases and 3 bases respectively, with 7 bases between them. The CDR3 reads CASSYRDTEAFF. CDR3 DNA: TGTGCCAGCAGTTACCGGGACACTGAAGCTTTCTTT.

This clonotype has a count of ten or more. This chain links TRBV2 with TRBJ2-3; 10 nucleotides agree with TRBD2. The CDR3 runs 14 residues. Germline lookup yields CDR1 SNHLY and CDR2 FYNNEI. The trim removed 8 bases at V and 1 base at J, leaving 3 bases unmatched. For the CDR3, the DNA is TGTGCCAGCGTAGGGACTAGCGGCACAGATACGCAGTATTTT. This codes for CASVGTSGTDTQYF.

The chain joins TRBV5-1 to TRBJ2-3; D not resolved. Looked up from germline, CDR1 is SGHRS and CDR2 is YFSETQ. CDR3 length: 14 residues. Trimming left V 2 bases short and J 5 bases short, with 12 bases between. The CDR3 sequence: CASSFSTPEDTQYF. CDR3 in DNA: TGCGCCAGCAGCTTTTCGACCCCCGAAGATACGCAGTATTTT.

V and J are TRBV12-3 or TRBV12-4 and TRBJ1-2; D is possibly TRBD1 (5 bases). Trimming pared 5 bases from V and 0 bases from J, leaving 10 bases between. This CDR3 is built from 14 residues. This chain's CDR3 is CASSDSPSNYGYTF. CDR3 DNA sequence: TGTGCCAGCAGTGACAGTCCTTCTAACTATGGCTACACCTTC.

This clonotype came up a few times. The CDR3, as DNA: TGTGCCAGCTCACCACAGTGGGGGGCAGGATTCCTCACTGAAGCTTTCTTT. Translated: CASSPQWGAGFLTEAFF. The chain is built from TRBV18 and TRBJ1-1, with D maybe TRBD1 (6 bases). Trimming left V 1 base short and J 4 bases short, with 19 bases between. The CDR3 length is 17 residues. Germline-derived CDR1 and CDR2 are KGHSH and LQKENI.

The CDR3 DNA reads as TGTGCCAGCAGTTATGGTATCCGGGACTACACTAAACGAGAGACCCAGTACTTC. It translates to CASSYGIRDYTKRETQYF. This chain uses TRBV6-2 or TRBV6-3 with TRBJ2-5; 7 nucleotides agree with TRBD2. Germline loops: CDR1 MNHEY, CDR2 SVGEGT. This CDR3 has 18 residues. V dropped 3 bases and J dropped 4; count of bases not matched to a gene: 17.

This clonotype was counted between two and nine times. The gene calls are TRBV11-2 and TRBJ2-1; D might be TRBD2 (6 bases). CDR1 SGHAT and CDR2 FQNNGV come from the germline V gene. The CDR3 totals 14 residues. V lost 5 bases, J lost 10 bases, and 18 bases lay in between. CDR3 DNA sequence: TGTGCCAGCAGCCGCCCCCGACTAGGGGAGGAGCAGTTCTTC. Translating gives CASSRPRLGEEQFF.

This clonotype appeared many times. The chain has TRBV5-1 and TRBJ2-4; D perhaps matches TRBD2 (6 bases). CDR1 and CDR2 from the germline V gene are SGHRS and YFSETQ. This CDR3 region has 13 residues. V lost 5 bases and J lost 8, with 14 bases in between. The CDR3 DNA is TGCGCCAGCAGGAGGCGCGGGGAAGACATTCAGTACTTC. This encodes CASRRRGEDIQYF.

CDR3 in DNA: TGCAGCGTTGTAGTGAGGACAGAGCAGTTCTTC. This sequence encodes CSVVVRTEQFF. The chain joins TRBV29-1 to TRBJ2-1, with TRBD1 as a possible D gene (5 bases). This CDR3 region has 11 residues. Germline values: CDR1 SQVTM, CDR2 ANQGSEA. Trimming left V 4 bases short and J 10 bases short, with 11 bases between.

This clonotype has just one count. The chain recombines TRBV4-1 with TRBJ2-4; the D gene is possibly TRBD2 (7 bases). Germline V gene sequence: CDR1 MGHRA, CDR2 YSYEKL. This CDR3 contains 12 residues. The V gene lost 1 base and the J gene lost 12 bases, with 10 bases spanning the gap. The CDR3 bases are TGCGCCAGCAGCCAAGGTCGGGGGGCTCAGTACTTC. Translating gives CASSQGRGAQYF.